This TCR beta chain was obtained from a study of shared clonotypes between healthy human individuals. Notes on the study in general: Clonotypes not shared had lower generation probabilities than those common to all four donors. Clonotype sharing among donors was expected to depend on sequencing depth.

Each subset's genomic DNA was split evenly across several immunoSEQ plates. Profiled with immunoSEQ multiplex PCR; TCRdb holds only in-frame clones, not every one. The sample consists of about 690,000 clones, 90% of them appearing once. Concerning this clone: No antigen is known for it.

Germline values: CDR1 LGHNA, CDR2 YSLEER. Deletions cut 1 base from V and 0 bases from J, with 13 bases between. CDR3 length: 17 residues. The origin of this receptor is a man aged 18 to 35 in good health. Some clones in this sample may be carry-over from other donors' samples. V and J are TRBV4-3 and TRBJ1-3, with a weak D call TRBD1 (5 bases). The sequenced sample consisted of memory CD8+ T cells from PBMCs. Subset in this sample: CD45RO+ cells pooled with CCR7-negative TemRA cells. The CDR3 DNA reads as TGCGCCAGCAGCCAAGGGGGGAGGCTGAACTCTGGAAACACCATATATTTT. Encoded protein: CASSQGGRLNSGNTIYF.